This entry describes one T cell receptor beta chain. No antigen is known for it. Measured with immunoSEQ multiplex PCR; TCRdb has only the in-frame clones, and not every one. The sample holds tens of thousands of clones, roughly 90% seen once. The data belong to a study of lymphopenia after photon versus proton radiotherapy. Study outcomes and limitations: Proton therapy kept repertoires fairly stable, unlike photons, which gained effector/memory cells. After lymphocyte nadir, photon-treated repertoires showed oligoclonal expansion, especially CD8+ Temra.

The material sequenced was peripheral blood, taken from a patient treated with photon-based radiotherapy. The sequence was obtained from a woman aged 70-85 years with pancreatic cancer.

CDR3 sequence (DNA): TGTGCCAGCAAGATACAGGGCTCTTATGAAAAACTGTTTTTT. It yields the protein CASKIQGSYEKLFF. The J gene is TRBJ1-4, the V gene TRBV2; D may be TRBD1 (6 bases). Trimming removed 7 bases at V and 6 bases at J, with 15 bases between. The germline V gene has CDR1 SNHLY and CDR2 FYNNEI. The CDR3 is made up of 14 amino acids.